The 12 T cell receptor beta chains listed next were all sequenced from one sample in a study of OX40 agonist ivuxolimab in advanced cancers. Libraries were prepared through the immunoSEQ multiplex PCR assay. TCRdb limited this immuneACCESS table to in-frame rearrangements with V and J called. A share of clones is missing; checked studies link under half to unresolved V genes, and the rest is unexplained. Here the sample has tens of thousands of clones; over 70% occur a single time. 1.2% of the sample goes to the ten largest clones. Specimen: CD4+ or CD8+ T cells sorted from blood, collected in a trial of the OX40 agonist ivuxolimab. The receptor set was obtained from an adult with an advanced solid tumor such as melanoma, head and neck, liver or kidney cancer.

The genes are TRBV7-3 and TRBJ1-1, with D unresolved. Germline CDR1 is SGHTA and CDR2 is FQGTGA. V lost 3 bases and J lost 8, with 13 bases in between. This CDR3 contains 13 residues. The CDR3 loop reads CASSFTGLTEAFF. The DNA for the CDR3 is TGTGCCAGCAGCTTCACCGGACTTACCGAAGCTTTCTTT.

V is TRBV11-2 and J is TRBJ1-2; TRBD1 is a possible D gene (5 bases). The CDR3 runs 14 residues. V dropped 7 bases and J dropped 0 bases, with 12 bases sitting between them. Per germline, CDR1 SGHAT and CDR2 FQNNGV. In DNA, the CDR3 is TGTGCCAGCACCCCAGGGACGGCTAACTATGGCTACACCTTC. Amino acid sequence: CASTPGTANYGYTF.

The chain recombines TRBV15 with TRBJ2-7, with 8 nucleotides matching TRBD1. The CDR3 has 14 amino acids. The trim removed 2 bases at V and 5 bases at J, leaving 5 bases unmatched. Germline loops: CDR1 LNHNV, CDR2 YYDKDF (reference sequence). CDR3 sequence reads: CATSRWQGAHEQYF. The CDR3 DNA is TGTGCCACCAGCAGATGGCAGGGGGCCCACGAGCAGTACTTC.

There are a few counts of this clone. The rearrangement joins TRBV19 to TRBJ1-4; D is undetermined. The CDR3 spans 13 residues. The V end lost 3 bases, the J end lost 8 bases, and 10 bases lay between the germline ends. The V gene's germline CDR1 is LNHDA and CDR2 SQIVND (reference sequence). Here the CDR3 reads CASSILKTEKLFF. The CDR3 DNA reads as TGTGCCAGTAGTATTTTGAAAACGGAAAAACTGTTTTTT. Full variable domain (missing parts from reference TRBV19 and TRBJ1-4): DGGITQSPKYLFRKEGQNVTLSCEQNLNHDAMYWYRQDPGQGLRLIYYSQIVNDFQKGDIAEGYSVSREKKESFPLTVTSAQKNPTAFYLCASSILKTEKLFFGSGTQLSVL.

Judged by abundance, this clone is medium-sized. The same CDR3 also results from other DNA sequences found in this sample. The rearrangement links TRBV29-1 to TRBJ1-1, with 10 bases identical to TRBD1. Germline trimming cut 1 base from V and 3 bases from J; bases unmatched to any gene: 2. Per the germline V gene, CDR1 is SQVTM and CDR2 is ANQGSEA. The CDR3 length is 14 residues. CDR3 nucleotides: TGCAGCGTTGAAGGAGACAGGGGGCACACTGAAGCTTTCTTT. It encodes CSVEGDRGHTEAFF.

The rearrangement joins TRBV27 to TRBJ1-1; D gene uncertain. Trimming stripped 2 bases from V and 1 base from J, with 11 bases between. CDR3 size: 15 residues. Germline V gene data show CDR1 as MNHEY and CDR2 as SMNVEV (reference sequence). The CDR3 DNA reads TGTGCCAGCAGTTTAAGTCCATTGGGGAACACTGAAGCTTTCTTT. It encodes CASSLSPLGNTEAFF.

The chain is built from TRBV20-1 and TRBJ1-1, with a weak D call TRBD1 (5 bases). This CDR3 has 11 amino acids. The germline V and J ends were trimmed by 6 bases and 4 bases, with 9 bases remaining between them. Germline values: CDR1 DFQATT, CDR2 SNEGSKA (reference sequence). CDR3 sequence: CSAGGGTEAFF. For the CDR3, the DNA is TGCAGTGCGGGGGGTGGCACTGAAGCTTTCTTT.

This clone was recorded a few times. This chain links TRBV25-1 with TRBJ2-3; possible D gene TRBD1, 5 bases. The length of the CDR3 is 14 residues. CDR1 is MGHDK and CDR2 is SYGVNS in the germline V gene. V was pared by 1 base and J by 6 bases, with 11 bases between. The CDR3 loop reads CASSESGPIDTQYF. For the CDR3, the DNA is TGTGCCAGCAGTGAATCAGGGCCGATTGATACGCAGTATTTT.

The gene calls are TRBV11-2 and TRBJ2-7, with a weak D call TRBD2 (7 bases). V was cut by 3 bases and J by 4 bases, with 19 bases left in between. Germline assignment: CDR1 SGHAT and CDR2 FQNNGV. The CDR3 extends over 16 amino acids. As DNA, the CDR3 is TGTGCCAGCAGCTTCCCCCTGGGGGGGAGGGGGTACGAGCAGTACTTC. This gives the protein CASSFPLGGRGYEQYF.

In this sample, this clone turned up a few times. The rearrangement links TRBV20-1 to TRBJ2-1; D call uncertain. The CDR3 is made up of 11 amino acids. Germline CDR1 DFQATT, CDR2 SNEGSKA (reference sequence). The V gene lost 7 bases and the J gene lost 7 bases, with 11 bases spanning the gap. CDR3 nucleotide sequence: TGCAGTGTCGCACAGTGGAATGAGCAGTTCTTC. Protein: CSVAQWNEQFF.

CDR3 DNA sequence: TGTGCCAGCAGTCAACAGTTAACTAAGATCTACACCTTC. Amino acid sequence: CASSQQLTKIYTF. The chain has TRBV6-5 and TRBJ1-2; D is ambiguous. The V and J ends lost 5 bases and 10 bases respectively, with 17 bases between them. Looked up from germline, CDR1 is MNHEY and CDR2 is SVGAGI. The CDR3 is 13 amino acids.

The V and J genes are TRBV11-2 and TRBJ2-7, with D uncertain. Germline V gene data show CDR1 as SGHAT and CDR2 as FQNNGV. The V end was cut by 2 bases, the J end by 1 base, with 9 bases between. The CDR3 length is 14 residues. The CDR3 region has the DNA TGTGCCAGCAGCTTAAGTGCGAGTTCCTACGAGCAGTACTTC. Translating it yields CASSLSASSYEQYF.